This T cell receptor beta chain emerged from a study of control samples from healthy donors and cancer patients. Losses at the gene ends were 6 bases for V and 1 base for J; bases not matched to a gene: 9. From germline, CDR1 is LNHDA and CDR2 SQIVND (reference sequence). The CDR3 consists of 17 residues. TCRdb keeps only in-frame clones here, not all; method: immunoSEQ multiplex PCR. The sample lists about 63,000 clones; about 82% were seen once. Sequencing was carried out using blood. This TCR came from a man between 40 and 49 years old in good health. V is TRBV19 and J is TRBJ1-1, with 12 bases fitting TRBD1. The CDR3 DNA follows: TGTGCCAGTAGGTGGGGGACAGGGGGCGCCCGGAACACTGAAGCTTTCTTT. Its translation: CASRWGTGGARNTEAFF.